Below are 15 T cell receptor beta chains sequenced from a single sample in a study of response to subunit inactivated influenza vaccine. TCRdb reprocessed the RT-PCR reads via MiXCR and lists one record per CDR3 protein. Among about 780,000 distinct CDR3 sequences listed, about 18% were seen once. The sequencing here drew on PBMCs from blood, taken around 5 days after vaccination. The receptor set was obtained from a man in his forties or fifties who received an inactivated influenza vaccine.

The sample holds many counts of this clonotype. The CDR3 DNA is TGTGCCACCAGCAGAGATCCGGTGGTACTGAAGGATGAGCAGTTCTTC. Its protein product is CATSRDPVVLKDEQFF. The rearrangement joins TRBV15 to TRBJ2-1; D gene unclear. The germline gives CDR1 LNHNV, CDR2 YYDKDF (reference sequence). The CDR3 has 16 residues. V lost 0 bases and J lost 8, with 17 bases in between.

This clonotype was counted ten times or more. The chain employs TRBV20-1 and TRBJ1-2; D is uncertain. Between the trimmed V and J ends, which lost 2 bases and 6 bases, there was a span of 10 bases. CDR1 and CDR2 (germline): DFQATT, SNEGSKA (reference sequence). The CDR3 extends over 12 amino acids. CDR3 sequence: CSARKGGHGYTF. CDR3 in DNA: TGCAGTGCTAGAAAGGGTGGTCATGGCTACACCTTC.

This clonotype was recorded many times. DNA of the CDR3: TGTGCCAGCAGTCGGGACAATGGTAATTCACCCCTCCACTTT. This gives the protein CASSRDNGNSPLHF. The chain recombines TRBV6-1 with TRBJ1-6, with D possibly being TRBD1 (6 bases). CDR3 length: 14 amino acids. Germline assignment: CDR1 MNHNS and CDR2 SASEGT. V shed 5 bases and J shed 6 bases, with 11 bases lying between them.

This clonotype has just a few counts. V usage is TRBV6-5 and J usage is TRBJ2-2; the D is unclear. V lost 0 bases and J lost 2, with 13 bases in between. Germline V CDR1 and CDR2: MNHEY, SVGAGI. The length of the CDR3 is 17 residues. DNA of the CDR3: TGTGCCAGCAGTTACTCGATCTCTCAGACTAACACCGGGGAGCTGTTTTTT. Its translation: CASSYSISQTNTGELFF.

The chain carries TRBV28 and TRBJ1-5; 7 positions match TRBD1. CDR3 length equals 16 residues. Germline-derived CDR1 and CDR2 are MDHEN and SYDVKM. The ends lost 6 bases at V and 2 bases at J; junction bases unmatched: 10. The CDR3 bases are TGTGCCAGCAGAACTACTGTTGGACAGGGCAATCAGCCCCAGCATTTT. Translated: CASRTTVGQGNQPQHF.

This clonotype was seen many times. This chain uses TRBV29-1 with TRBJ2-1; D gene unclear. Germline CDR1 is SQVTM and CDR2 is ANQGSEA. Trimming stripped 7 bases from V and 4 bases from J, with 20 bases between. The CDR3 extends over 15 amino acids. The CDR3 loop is CSAFAGTAGYNEQFF. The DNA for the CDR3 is TGCAGCGCCTTCGCCGGAACGGCCGGTTACAATGAGCAGTTCTTC.

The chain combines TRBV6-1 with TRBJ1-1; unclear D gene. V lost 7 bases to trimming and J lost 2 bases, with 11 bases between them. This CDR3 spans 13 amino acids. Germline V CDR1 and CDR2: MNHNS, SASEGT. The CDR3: CASIAHGNTEAFF. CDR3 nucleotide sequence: TGTGCCAGCATTGCCCACGGAAACACTGAAGCTTTCTTT.

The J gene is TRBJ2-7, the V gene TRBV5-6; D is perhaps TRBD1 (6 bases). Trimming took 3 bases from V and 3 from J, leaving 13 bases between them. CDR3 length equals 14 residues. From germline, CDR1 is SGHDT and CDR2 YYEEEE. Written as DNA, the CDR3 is TGTGCCAGCAGCTGGGGACAAGGTCGCTACGAGCAGTACTTC. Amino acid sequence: CASSWGQGRYEQYF.

CDR3 bases: TGCGCCAGCAGCTTCGACGGGAAAGGGAACACTGAAGCTTTCTTT. This gives the protein CASSFDGKGNTEAFF. The genes are TRBV5-1 and TRBJ1-1; D is unclear. The CDR3 covers 15 residues. Trimming stripped 2 bases from V and 1 base from J, with 12 bases between. Germline V gene sequence: CDR1 SGHRS, CDR2 YFSETQ.

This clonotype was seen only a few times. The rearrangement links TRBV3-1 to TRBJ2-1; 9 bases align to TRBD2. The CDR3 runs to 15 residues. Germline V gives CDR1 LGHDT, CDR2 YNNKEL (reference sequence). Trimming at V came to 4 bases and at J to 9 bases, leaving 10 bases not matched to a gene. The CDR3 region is CASSRGPIAGAEQFF. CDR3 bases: TGTGCCAGCAGCCGGGGCCCAATAGCGGGAGCTGAGCAGTTCTTC.

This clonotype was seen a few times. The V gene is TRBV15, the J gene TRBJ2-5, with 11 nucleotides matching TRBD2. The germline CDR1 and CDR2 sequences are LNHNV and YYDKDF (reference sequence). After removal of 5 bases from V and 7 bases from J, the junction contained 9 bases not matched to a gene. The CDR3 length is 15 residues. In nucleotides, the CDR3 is TGTGCCACCAGCCGCCGGTCCGGGACTAGCGGGACCCAGTACTTC. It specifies CATSRRSGTSGTQYF.

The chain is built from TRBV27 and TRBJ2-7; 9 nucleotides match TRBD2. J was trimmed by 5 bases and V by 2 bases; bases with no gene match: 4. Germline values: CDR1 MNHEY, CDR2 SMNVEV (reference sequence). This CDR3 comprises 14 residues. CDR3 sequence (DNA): TGTGCCAGCAGTTTAATCGCTAGCGGGAACGAGCAGTACTTC. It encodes CASSLIASGNEQYF.

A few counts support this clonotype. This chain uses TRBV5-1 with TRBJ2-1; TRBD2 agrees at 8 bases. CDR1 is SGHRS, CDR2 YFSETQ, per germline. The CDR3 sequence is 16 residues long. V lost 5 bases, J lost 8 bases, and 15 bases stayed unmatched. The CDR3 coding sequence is TGCGCCAGCAGTAAGGCCCAACTAGCGGTTGGGGATGAGCAGTTCTTC. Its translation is CASSKAQLAVGDEQFF. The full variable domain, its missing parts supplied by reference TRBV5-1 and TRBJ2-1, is KAGVTQTPRYLIKTRGQQVTLSCSPISGHRSVSWYQQTPGQGLQFLFEYFSETQRNKGNFPGRFSGRQFSNSRSEMNVSTLELGDSALYLCASSKAQLAVGDEQFFGPGTRLTVL.

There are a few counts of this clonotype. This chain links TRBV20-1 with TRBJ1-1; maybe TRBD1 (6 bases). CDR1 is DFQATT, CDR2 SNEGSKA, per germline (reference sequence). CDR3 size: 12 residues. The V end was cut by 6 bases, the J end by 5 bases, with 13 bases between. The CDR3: CSAQNRVTEAFF. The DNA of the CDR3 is TGCAGTGCCCAAAACAGGGTTACTGAAGCTTTCTTT.

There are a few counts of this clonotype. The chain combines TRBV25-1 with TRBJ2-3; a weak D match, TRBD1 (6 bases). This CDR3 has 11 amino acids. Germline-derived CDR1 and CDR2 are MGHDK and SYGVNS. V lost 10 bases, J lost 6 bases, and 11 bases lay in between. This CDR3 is CATGHYDTQYF. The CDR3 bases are TGTGCCACGGGACATTATGATACGCAGTATTTT.